Described below is a single T cell receptor beta chain sequence and its context. This clone occurred once. Its antigen target is currently unknown. No per-base quality is available; no much larger clone lies one base away. From the cysteine up to the phenylalanine, the CDR3 has a length of 14 residues. Of all the DNA, just the CDR3 is kept, 42 bases in frame from base 1. The data originate from a study of OX40 agonist ivuxolimab in advanced cancers. Describing the broader study: Ivuxolimab was a fully human IgG2 agonistic monoclonal antibody targeting the costimulatory receptor OX40 (CD134). Peripheral TCRbeta sequencing aimed to test whether ivuxolimab altered TCR sequence diversity and caused clonal T-cell expansion. Three dose-escalation patients achieved partial responses, one with hepatocellular carcinoma and two with cutaneous melanoma. Intravenous ivuxolimab was administered to patients every 2 weeks at six dose levels: 0.01, 0.1, 0.3, 1.5, 3 and 10 mg/kg. Patients were allowed to have had prior anti-PD-1, anti-PD-L1 or anti-CTLA-4 therapy, and approximately 39% of the dose-escalation patients had been treated with checkpoint inhibitors. The monotherapy dose-escalation portion (N ≈ 52 patients) of the phase I ivuxolimab trial is reported in the paper. Among the approximately 50 dose-escalation patients, approximately 20 had hepatocellular carcinoma, around 15 melanoma, 9 renal cell carcinoma and 9 head and neck cancer. In the dose-escalation cohort, 70% to 85% of patients were male, and the mean age was around 65 years with a range of roughly 20 to 85. General study outcomes and caveats: In the 0.1-3.0 mg/kg groups, partial responders had among the lowest normalized peripheral clonal expansion, particularly in CD8+ T cells. After ivuxolimab, more expanded clones were found on average in CD8+ T cells than in CD4+ T cells. At doses of 0.1 to 3.0 mg/kg, clonal expansion of both CD4+ and CD8+ T cells in blood was seen between baseline and week 6. Antigen specificity was not determined for the clonally expanded peripheral T cells. Low levels of normalized T-cell clonal expansion were also shown by some nonresponding patients.

Genomic DNA was isolated from the sorted cells so that the TCRbeta CDR3 region could be sequenced. The immunoSEQ Assay was used for sequencing of TCRbeta CDR3 regions. As stored in TCRdb, this immuneACCESS dataset retains in-frame rearrangements with V and J assigned. A fraction of the clones does not appear; measured against another copy, unresolved V genes explain less than half of the discrepancy, and the remainder lacks a known reason. The table for this sample lists more than 75,000 clones; under 85% of them were counted only once. 4.5% to 6% of the sample is taken by the ten largest. Patients with a history of autoimmune disease or receiving systemic immunosuppression were excluded from the trial. Peripheral blood for TCR sequencing was collected from all dose cohorts at baseline, on cycle 4 day 1, and on cycle 7 day 1. The samples were taken from a phase I, first-in-human, multicenter, open-label dose-escalation trial of ivuxolimab. Adults with locally advanced or metastatic melanoma, renal cell carcinoma, hepatocellular carcinoma or head and neck squamous cell carcinoma were enrolled in the trial. Before TCR sequencing, CD4+ T cells and CD8+ T cells were sorted from peripheral blood as separate populations.

The material sequenced was CD4+ or CD8+ T cells sorted from blood, taken in a trial of the OX40 agonist ivuxolimab. Here the chain combines TRBV12-2 and TRBJ2-2. TRBV12-2 is reported as a pseudogene. This receptor was obtained from an adult with an advanced solid tumor such as melanoma, head and neck, liver or kidney cancer. The nucleotide sequence reads TGTGCAAGTGATTCCCCAAGGGTCACCGGGGAGCTGTTTTTT. Translated, it gives CASDSPRVTGELFF.